The 16 T cell receptor beta chains listed next were all sequenced from one sample in a study of regulatory T cells in long-lasting Graves disease. Construction of the TCR beta libraries employed iRepertoire HTBI primers in conjunction with Arm-PCR of CDR3 regions. MiXCR, run by TCRdb on the multiplex PCR reads, gives a single entry per CDR3 protein. Of some 410,000 distinct CDR3 sequences detected, roughly 17% appear once; the ten largest clones hold about 10%. As for time point: newly diagnosed GD, antithyroid drugs for less than 3 months. Scientists built the TCR library using RNA that was extracted from PBMCs. These records were also assigned to another study, of T cells in Graves' hyperthyroidism and ophthalmopathy.

This specimen was peripheral blood mononuclear cells (PBMCs), taken at new diagnosis, from a patient treated with antithyroid drugs. Receptors were obtained from a woman aged 25 to 45 with Graves disease.

This clonotype was picked up a small number of times. The CDR3 sequence is CASSEYRENDYGYTF. The CDR3 nucleotides read TGTGCCAGCAGTGAATATAGGGAGAACGACTATGGCTACACCTTC. V usage is TRBV25-1 and J usage is TRBJ1-2; no firm D call. Trimming cost V 0 bases and J 3 bases, with 11 bases left between them. There are 15 residues in the CDR3. Germline CDR1 is MGHDK and CDR2 is SYGVNS.

This clonotype was seen ten or more times. The CDR3 reads CASRGQGRGETQYF. For the CDR3, the DNA is TGTGCCAGTAGGGGACAGGGACGAGGGGAGACCCAGTACTTC. The rearrangement joins TRBV19 to TRBJ2-5; 9 positions agree with TRBD1. The J segment lost 5 bases and the V segment lost 6 bases, leaving 7 bases of the junction unmatched. The CDR3 consists of 14 residues. CDR1 LNHDA and CDR2 SQIVND come from the germline V gene (reference sequence).

V usage is TRBV11-2 and J usage is TRBJ2-2; weak D call: TRBD2 (7 bases). V shed 5 bases and J shed 5 bases, with 18 bases lying between them. Germline V gene sequence: CDR1 SGHAT, CDR2 FQNNGV. The CDR3 totals 16 residues. The CDR3 nucleotides are TGTGCCAGCAGCCACCTAGGGGGGGAAACAACCGGGGAGCTGTTTTTT. It is translated as CASSHLGGETTGELFF.

The table lists this clonotype with many counts. V is TRBV5-5 and J is TRBJ2-3, with 9 positions matching TRBD2. The V gene end was trimmed by 4 bases and the J gene end by 4 bases; junction bases not matched to a gene: 10. The length of the CDR3 is 16 residues. Germline V gene data show CDR1 as SGHKS and CDR2 as YYEKEE (reference sequence). The CDR3 sequence is CASSTPGLAMSDTQYF. The CDR3 nucleotides read TGTGCCAGCAGCACACCGGGACTAGCCATGTCAGATACGCAGTATTTT.

The chain joins TRBV6-1 to TRBJ2-2, with D possibly being TRBD2 (5 bases). The germline gives CDR1 MNHNS, CDR2 SASEGT. V shed 7 bases and J shed 1 base, with 16 bases lying between them. The CDR3 is 16 residues long. The CDR3 sequence: CASKEEVWGNTGELFF. DNA of the CDR3: TGTGCCAGCAAGGAGGAAGTCTGGGGGAACACCGGGGAGCTGTTTTTT.

The chain is built from TRBV7-9 and TRBJ2-7; 7 bases agree with TRBD2. The CDR3 is 13 amino acids. Germline V CDR1 and CDR2: SEHNR, FQNEAQ (reference sequence). Trimming removed 8 bases from V and 2 bases from J; junction bases left unmatched: 6. The CDR3 loop reads CASGVGGPYEQYF. Here the CDR3 DNA reads TGTGCCAGCGGAGTGGGAGGGCCCTACGAGCAGTACTTC.

This clonotype was detected ten times or more. V is TRBV28 and J is TRBJ2-1; 8 bases map to TRBD1. Trimming at V came to 4 bases and at J to 7 bases, leaving 9 bases not matched to a gene. CDR3 length equals 15 residues. In germline, CDR1 is MDHEN, CDR2 SYDVKM. The CDR3 region has the DNA TGTGCCAGCAGTTCCCAACCGGGACAGGATAATGAGCAGTTCTTC. It encodes CASSSQPGQDNEQFF. Based on the CDR3 plus reference TRBV28 and TRBJ2-1, the full variable domain is DVKVTQSSRYLVKRTGEKVFLECVQDMDHENMFWYRQDPGLGLRLIYFSYDVKMKEKGDIPEGYSVSREKKERFSLILESASTNQTSMYLCASSSQPGQDNEQFFGPGTRLTVL.

This clonotype has ten or more counts. The rearrangement links TRBV28 to TRBJ1-5; a weak D match, TRBD1 (6 bases). The CDR3 spans 13 residues. CDR1 and CDR2 from the germline V gene are MDHEN and SYDVKM. V shed 8 bases and J shed 10 bases, with 18 bases lying between them. CDR3 sequence reads: CASQGKTFSPQHF. CDR3 in DNA: TGTGCCAGCCAGGGGAAGACCTTCTCTCCCCAGCATTTT. Filled out from reference TRBV28 and TRBJ1-5, the complete variable domain reads DVKVTQSSRYLVKRTGEKVFLECVQDMDHENMFWYRQDPGLGLRLIYFSYDVKMKEKGDIPEGYSVSREKKERFSLILESASTNQTSMYLCASQGKTFSPQHFGDGTRLSIL.

The J gene is TRBJ2-3, the V gene TRBV5-1, with 14 bases fitting TRBD2. V shed 4 bases and J 0 bases; nucleotides not matched to a gene: 10. Per the germline V gene, CDR1 is SGHRS and CDR2 is YFSETQ. This CDR3 has 19 residues. CDR3 sequence: CASSPRGTSGSRSTDTQYF. The CDR3 bases are TGCGCCAGCAGCCCGAGGGGGACTAGCGGGAGTCGGAGCACAGATACGCAGTATTTT.

Concerning this clonotype itself: One base separates it from a far larger clone, so it is likely a read error. Given the absence of the conserved phenylalanine or tryptophan at the CDR3 end, a read error is likely. The chain employs TRBV7-2 and TRBJ2-7; D is possibly TRBD1 or TRBD2 (5 bases each). V lost 7 bases and J 4 bases, leaving 17 bases between the germline ends. The V gene's germline CDR1 is SGHTA and CDR2 FQGNSA. The CDR3 length is 14 residues. This CDR3 is CASMTAQGRYEQYS. CDR3 nucleotides: TGTGCCAGCATGACCGCCCAGGGACGGTACGAGCAGTACTCC.

Many counts were recorded for this clonotype. The chain has TRBV9 and TRBJ2-5; D is ambiguous. CDR3 length: 15 amino acids. V was cut by 0 bases and J by 1 base, with 10 bases left in between. Germline V gives CDR1 SGDLS, CDR2 YYNGEE. In DNA form, the CDR3 reads TGTGCCAGCAGCGTAGAACCCTCCCCCCAAGAGACCCAGTACTTC. Residues: CASSVEPSPQETQYF.

This clonotype occurred many times. V gene TRBV18 combines with J gene TRBJ2-5; D is unresolved. The CDR3 extends over 13 amino acids. V lost 1 base and J lost 4, with 7 bases in between. Germline V gives CDR1 KGHSH, CDR2 LQKENI. For the CDR3, the DNA is TGTGCCAGCTCACCACACCTCCGAGAGACCCAGTACTTC. Translating it yields CASSPHLRETQYF. Looking up the rest from reference TRBV18 and TRBJ2-5 gives the full variable domain: NAGVMQNPRHLVRRRGQEARLRCSPMKGHSHVYWYRQLPEEGLKFMVYLQKENIIDESGMPKERFSAEFPKEGPSILRIQQVVRGDSAAYFCASSPHLRETQYFGPGTRLLVL.

This clonotype showed up many times. This chain connects TRBV7-9 to TRBJ2-1; D possibly corresponds to TRBD2 (5 bases). Germline V CDR1 and CDR2: SEHNR, FQNEAQ (reference sequence). V was cut by 1 base and J by 15 bases, with 10 bases left in between. The CDR3 is made up of 11 amino acids. The CDR3 region is CASSLVEVPFF. DNA of the CDR3: TGTGCCAGCAGCTTAGTGGAGGTGCCGTTCTTC.

In its sample, this clonotype was seen many times. The rearrangement joins TRBV2 to TRBJ2-7; no definite D call. The CDR3 totals 13 residues. Trimming removed 7 bases at V and 6 bases at J, with 16 bases between. Germline assignment: CDR1 SNHLY and CDR2 FYNNEI. CDR3 amino acids: CASNIGWVGEQYF. DNA of the CDR3: TGTGCCAGCAATATCGGGTGGGTAGGCGAGCAGTACTTC.

The chain is built from TRBV12-3 or TRBV12-4 and TRBJ2-7; D is possibly TRBD1 (6 bases). V was trimmed by 5 bases and J by 0 bases, leaving 11 bases between them. The CDR3 spans 14 residues. The CDR3 DNA reads as TGTGCCAGCAGTGCACTACAGGGCTCCTACGAGCAGTACTTC. It specifies CASSALQGSYEQYF.

J is TRBJ2-7 and V is TRBV6-1; 7 bases map to TRBD2. Germline values: CDR1 MNHNS, CDR2 SASEGT. The V gene end was trimmed by 2 bases and the J gene end by 3 bases; junction bases not matched to a gene: 4. This CDR3 contains 14 residues. The CDR3 is CASSEIWGGYEQYF. CDR3 nucleotide sequence: TGTGCCAGCAGTGAAATATGGGGGGGCTACGAGCAGTACTTC.